This is a list of T cell receptor beta chains from one sample in a study of control samples from healthy donors and cancer patients. Method: immunoSEQ multiplex PCR; TCRdb's copy keeps in-frame clones and lacks some. The table includes roughly 450,000 clones, 75% to 95% detected once. Input material: PBMCs. The origin of the receptors is a man aged 40-55 years with head and neck cancer. The CDR3 runs from the conserved cysteine through the conserved F or W. The D gene is left open where the match is weak. The size entry is marked missing in some rows and otherwise reads once, few, many or a size class.

J gene: TRBJ1-3
clone size: -
V gene: TRBV15
CDR3 length: 15
D gene: TRBD1
CDR3 protein: CATSRDLTGVNTIYF
CDR3 DNA: TGTGCCACCAGCAGAGATCTGACAGGGGTAAACACCATATATTTT

J gene: TRBJ2-2
clone size: -
V gene: TRBV5-1
CDR3 length: 16
D gene: -
CDR3 protein: CASSLGRTARTGELFF
CDR3 DNA: TGCGCCAGCAGCTTAGGACGGACTGCCCGCACCGGGGAGCTGTTTTTT

J gene: TRBJ1-1
clone size: -
V gene: TRBV27
CDR3 length: 14
D gene: -
CDR3 protein: CASSPRGLGTEAFF
CDR3 DNA: TGTGCCAGCAGTCCCCGGGGTTTGGGGACTGAAGCTTTCTTT

J gene: TRBJ2-2
clone size: -
V gene: TRBV6-5
CDR3 length: 13
D gene: -
CDR3 protein: CASTQDPTGELFF
CDR3 DNA: TGTGCCAGCACCCAAGACCCCACCGGGGAGCTGTTTTTT

J gene: TRBJ2-6
clone size: -
V gene: TRBV30
CDR3 length: 12
D gene: -
CDR3 protein: CAWTHGANVLTF
CDR3 DNA: TGTGCCTGGACCCACGGGGCCAACGTCCTGACTTTC

J gene: TRBJ1-1
clone size: -
V gene: TRBV14
CDR3 length: 15
D gene: TRBD1
CDR3 protein: CASSQGTGWYTEAFF
CDR3 DNA: TGTGCCAGCAGCCAGGGGACAGGGTGGTACACTGAAGCTTTCTTT

J gene: TRBJ1-3
clone size: -
V gene: TRBV28
CDR3 length: 14
D gene: -
CDR3 protein: CASRIQGPGNTIYF
CDR3 DNA: TGTGCCAGCAGGATCCAAGGGCCTGGAAACACCATATATTTT

J gene: TRBJ2-7
clone size: once
V gene: TRBV6-2/TRBV6-3
CDR3 length: 14
D gene: TRBD1
CDR3 protein: CASSPYRGAREQYF
CDR3 DNA: TGTGCCAGCAGCCCCTACAGGGGTGCTCGCGAGCAGTACTTC

J gene: TRBJ1-5
clone size: -
V gene: TRBV6-5
CDR3 length: 14
D gene: -
CDR3 protein: CASRRVAGNQPQHF
CDR3 DNA: TGTGCCAGCAGGCGCGTGGCGGGCAATCAGCCCCAGCATTTT

J gene: TRBJ1-1
clone size: -
V gene: TRBV30
CDR3 length: 17
D gene: TRBD1
CDR3 protein: CAWSGGKTGAMNTEAFF
CDR3 DNA: TGTGCCTGGAGTGGGGGGAAAACAGGGGCGATGAACACTGAAGCTTTCTTT

J gene: TRBJ2-3
clone size: -
V gene: TRBV18
CDR3 length: 13
D gene: -
CDR3 protein: CASSPQGGDTQYF
CDR3 DNA: TGTGCCAGCTCACCACAAGGAGGGGATACGCAGTATTTT